The T cell receptor (beta chain) under discussion was sequenced for a study of identical twins (dated by TCRdb to between 2015 and 2016). Study-wide context: TCR alpha and beta repertoires from monozygotic twins, unrelated adults of various ages and cord blood were deep-sequenced to test whether fetal clonotypes persist. Replicate twin experiments were performed at different times using different library preparation protocols to rule out contamination. Beyond this particular receptor, the publication reports: Fewer insertions were carried by abundant cord blood beta clonotypes, a similar but weaker trend appeared in young adult naive repertoires, and no such trend appeared in memory repertoires. Zero-insertion analyses could be partly confounded by invariant T cells such as MAIT and iNKT, though diverse VJ usage argued against such confounding for most clonotypes. Compared with coincidental sharing between unrelated individuals, out-of-frame TCR alpha sequences shared between twins showed an excess of sequences with low generation probability. Excess twin sharing in beta out-of-frame sequences was weaker because fewer shared sequences lowered the signal-to-noise ratio. Because the same donors could not be followed over many years, the conclusions depended on cross-sectional statistical analysis. In monozygotic twins, recombination models systematically underestimated out-of-frame TCR alpha sharing, but the models matched the sharing seen between unrelated individuals.

Every donor was a healthy Caucasian. A few counts support this clonotype. The antigen it recognizes is unknown. No qualities accompany the bases; no much larger clone lies one base away. The library relied on 5' RACE. This sample was sequenced with an Illumina HiSeq 2000. Template switching introduced a universal primer binding site; the final cDNA contained a unique molecular identifier, enabling accurate counting of TCR cDNA molecules. Specific primers in the conserved constant-segment region were used to synthesize first-strand cDNA for TCR alpha and beta chains. To control for contamination, every cDNA library carried two barcodes: a SMART-Mk sample barcode plus Illumina barcodes. Two successive PCR steps introduced TruSeq adapter sequences along with Illumina sample barcodes. The Illumina HiSeq platform was used with custom primers to sequence TCR alpha and beta cDNA libraries. In the authors' own workflow: Unique molecular identifiers were extracted from raw reads with MiGEC, and CDR3 positions were determined with MiXCR. Recombination models were inferred per individual with the repgenHMM and IGoR tools using an EM algorithm. The tcR package in R was used for shared clonotype analysis, with sharing normalized by the product of cloneset sizes. To study raw recombination free of thymic and clonal selection effects, out-of-frame nonproductive sequences were analyzed. TCRdb reprocessed the public reads (quality trimming at Q25 with fastp, clone calling with MiXCR) and kept in-frame beta chains. Rows with one shared CDR3 protein collapse into an entry with the most common genes and DNA. Clone size and V and J calls follow TCRdb, not the original study. This sample lists some 1,700,000 distinct CDR3 sequences; under 35% were detected once. The ten largest clones represent about 0.3% of the sample.

The cysteine opens and the phenylalanine closes a CDR3 of 12 amino acids. Solely the CDR3 DNA is kept, with 36 bases framed from the first base. CDR1 and CDR2 (MGHRA, YSYEKL) derive from the germline V gene. Trimming costs V 1 base and J 12 bases, and their ends lie 10 bases apart. The TCR sequence derives from a newborn girl in good health. This chain joins TRBV4-1 to TRBJ2-1, with the D call tentatively TRBD1 or TRBD2, each fitting 6 bases. The sequenced sample consisted of cord blood. The CDR3 region has the sequence CASSQGRGLQFF. DNA sequence: TGCGCCAGCAGCCAAGGGAGGGGGTTGCAGTTCTTC.